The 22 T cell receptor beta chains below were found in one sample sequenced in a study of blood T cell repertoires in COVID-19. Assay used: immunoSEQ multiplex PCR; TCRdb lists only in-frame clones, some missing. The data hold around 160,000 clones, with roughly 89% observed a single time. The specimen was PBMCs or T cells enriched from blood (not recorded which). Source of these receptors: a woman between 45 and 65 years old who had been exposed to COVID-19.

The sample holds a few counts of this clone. For the CDR3, the DNA is TGTGCCAGCAGTTTTGGGGCTACCCGGTGGGCTTTCTTT. This codes for CASSFGATRWAFF. This rearrangement joins TRBV12-3 or TRBV12-4 to TRBJ1-1; the D gene is possibly TRBD1 (5 bases). V gave up 3 bases and J gave up 11 bases, with 16 bases separating them. The CDR3 is 13 residues long.

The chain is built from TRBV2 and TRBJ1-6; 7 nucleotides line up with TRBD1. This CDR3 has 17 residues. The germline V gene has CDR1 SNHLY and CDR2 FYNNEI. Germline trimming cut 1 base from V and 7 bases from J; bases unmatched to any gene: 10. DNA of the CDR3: TGTGCCAGCAGTGAAGAGTATCAGGGGGTTAACAATTCACCCCTCCACTTT. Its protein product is CASSEEYQGVNNSPLHF. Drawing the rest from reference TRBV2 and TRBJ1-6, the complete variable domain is EPEVTQTPSHQVTQMGQEVILRCVPISNHLYFYWYRQILGQKVEFLVSFYNNEISEKSEIFDDQFSVERPDGSNFTLKIRSTKLEDSAMYFCASSEEYQGVNNSPLHFGNGTRLTVT.

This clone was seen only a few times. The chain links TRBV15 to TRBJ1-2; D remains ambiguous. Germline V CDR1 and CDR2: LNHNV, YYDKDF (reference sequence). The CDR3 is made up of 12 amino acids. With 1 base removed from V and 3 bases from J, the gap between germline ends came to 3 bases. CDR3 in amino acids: CATSRVDYGYTF. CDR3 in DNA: TGTGCCACCAGCAGAGTCGACTATGGCTACACCTTC. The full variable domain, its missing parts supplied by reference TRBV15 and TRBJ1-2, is DAMVIQNPRYQVTQFGKPVTLSCSQTLNHNVMYWYQQKSSQAPKLLFHYYDKDFNNEADTPDNFQSRRPNTSFCFLDIRSPGLGDTAMYLCATSRVDYGYTFGSGTRLTVV.

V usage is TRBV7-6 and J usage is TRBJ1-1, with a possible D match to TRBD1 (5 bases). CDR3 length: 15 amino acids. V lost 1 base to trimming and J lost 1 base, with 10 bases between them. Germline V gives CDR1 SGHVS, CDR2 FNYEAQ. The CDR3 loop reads CASSLDPGRNTEAFF. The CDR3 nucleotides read TGTGCCAGCAGCTTAGACCCAGGGCGGAACACTGAAGCTTTCTTT. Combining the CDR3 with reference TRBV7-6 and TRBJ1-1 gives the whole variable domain GAGVSQSPRYKVTKRGQDVALRCDPISGHVSLYWYRQALGQGPEFLTYFNYEAQQDKSGLPNDRFSAERPEGSISTLTIQRTEQRDSAMYRCASSLDPGRNTEAFFGQGTRLTVV.

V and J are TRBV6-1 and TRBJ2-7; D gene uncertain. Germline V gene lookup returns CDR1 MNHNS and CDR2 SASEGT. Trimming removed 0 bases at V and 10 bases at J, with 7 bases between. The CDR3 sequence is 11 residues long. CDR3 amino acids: CASSEATVQYF. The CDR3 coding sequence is TGTGCCAGCAGTGAAGCCACAGTACAGTACTTC.

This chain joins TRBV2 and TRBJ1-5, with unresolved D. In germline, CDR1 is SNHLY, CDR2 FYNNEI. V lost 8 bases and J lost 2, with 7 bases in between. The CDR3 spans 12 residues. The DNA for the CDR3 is TGTGCCAGCCGCGGGGGCAATCAGCCCCAGCATTTT. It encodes CASRGGNQPQHF.

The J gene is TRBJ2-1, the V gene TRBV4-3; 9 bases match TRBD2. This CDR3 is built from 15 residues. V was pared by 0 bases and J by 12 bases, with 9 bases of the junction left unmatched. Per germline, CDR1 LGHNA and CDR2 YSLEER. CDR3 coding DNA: TGCGCCAGCAGCCAAGACCTAACTAGCGGGTATGGGCAGTTCTTC. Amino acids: CASSQDLTSGYGQFF.

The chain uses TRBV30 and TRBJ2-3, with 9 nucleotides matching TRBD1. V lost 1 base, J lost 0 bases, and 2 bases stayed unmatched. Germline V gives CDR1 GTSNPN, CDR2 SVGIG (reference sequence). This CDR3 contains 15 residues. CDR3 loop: CAWSAGTGSTDTQYF. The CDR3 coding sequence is TGTGCCTGGAGTGCGGGGACAGGGAGCACAGATACGCAGTATTTT.

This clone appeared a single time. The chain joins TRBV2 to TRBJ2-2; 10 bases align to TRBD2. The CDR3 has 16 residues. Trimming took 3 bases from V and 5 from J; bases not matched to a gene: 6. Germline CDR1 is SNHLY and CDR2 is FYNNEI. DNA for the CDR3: TGTGCCAGCAGTGAGGCTAGCGGGAGAGGTACCGGGGAGCTGTTTTTT. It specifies CASSEASGRGTGELFF.

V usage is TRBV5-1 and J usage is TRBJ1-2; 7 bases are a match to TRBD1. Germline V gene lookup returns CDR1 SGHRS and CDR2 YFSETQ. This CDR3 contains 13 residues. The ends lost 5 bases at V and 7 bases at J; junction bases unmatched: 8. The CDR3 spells CASRSTGTGGYTF. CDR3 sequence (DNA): TGCGCCAGCAGATCGACAGGGACGGGTGGCTACACCTTC.

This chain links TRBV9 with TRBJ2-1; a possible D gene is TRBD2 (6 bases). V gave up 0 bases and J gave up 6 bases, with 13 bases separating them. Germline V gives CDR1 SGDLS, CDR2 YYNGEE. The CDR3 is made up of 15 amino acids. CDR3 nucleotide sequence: TGTGCCAGCAGCGTAGGGGGGGAGCCGTCCAATGAGCAGTTCTTC. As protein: CASSVGGEPSNEQFF. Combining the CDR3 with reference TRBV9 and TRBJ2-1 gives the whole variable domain DSGVTQTPKHLITATGQRVTLRCSPRSGDLSVYWYQQSLDQGLQFLIQYYNGEERAKGNILERFSAQQFPDLHSELNLSSLELGDSALYFCASSVGGEPSNEQFFGPGTRLTVL.

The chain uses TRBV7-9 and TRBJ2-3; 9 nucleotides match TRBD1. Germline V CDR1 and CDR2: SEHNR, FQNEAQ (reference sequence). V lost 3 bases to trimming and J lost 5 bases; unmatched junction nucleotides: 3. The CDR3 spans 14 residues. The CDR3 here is CASSLGGQGDTQYF. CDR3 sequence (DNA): TGTGCCAGCAGCTTGGGGGGACAGGGAGATACGCAGTATTTT. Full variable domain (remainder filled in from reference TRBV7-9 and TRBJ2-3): DTGVSQNPRHKITKRGQNVTFRCDPISEHNRLYWYRQTLGQGPEFLTYFQNEAQLEKSRLLSDRFSAERPKGSFSTLEIQRTEQGDSAMYLCASSLGGQGDTQYFGPGTRLTVL.

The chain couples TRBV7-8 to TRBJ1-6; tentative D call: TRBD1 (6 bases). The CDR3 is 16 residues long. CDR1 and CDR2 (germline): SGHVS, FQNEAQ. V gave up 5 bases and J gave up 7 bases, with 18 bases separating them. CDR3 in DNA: TGTGCCAGCAGCCCCCGGGGAGGGGGTACGAATTCACCCCTCCACTTT. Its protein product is CASSPRGGGTNSPLHF.

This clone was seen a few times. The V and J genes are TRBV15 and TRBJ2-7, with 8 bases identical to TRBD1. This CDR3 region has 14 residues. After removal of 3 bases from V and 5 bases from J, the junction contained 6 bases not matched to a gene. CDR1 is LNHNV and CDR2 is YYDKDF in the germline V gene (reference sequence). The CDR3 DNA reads TGTGCCACCAGCAGGGACAGGGCGGCTAACGAGCAGTACTTC. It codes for CATSRDRAANEQYF.

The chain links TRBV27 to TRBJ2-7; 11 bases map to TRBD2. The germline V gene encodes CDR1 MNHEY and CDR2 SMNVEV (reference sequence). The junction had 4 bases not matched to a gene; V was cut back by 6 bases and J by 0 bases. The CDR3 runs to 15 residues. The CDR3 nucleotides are TGTGCCAGCAGCCCCGGACTAGCGGGCTCCTACGAGCAGTACTTC. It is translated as CASSPGLAGSYEQYF.

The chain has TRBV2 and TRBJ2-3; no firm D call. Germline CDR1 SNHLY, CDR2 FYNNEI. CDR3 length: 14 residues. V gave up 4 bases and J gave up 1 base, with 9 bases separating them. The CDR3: CASSVRRGTDTQYF. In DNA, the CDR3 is TGTGCCAGCAGTGTACGCCGCGGCACAGATACGCAGTATTTT.

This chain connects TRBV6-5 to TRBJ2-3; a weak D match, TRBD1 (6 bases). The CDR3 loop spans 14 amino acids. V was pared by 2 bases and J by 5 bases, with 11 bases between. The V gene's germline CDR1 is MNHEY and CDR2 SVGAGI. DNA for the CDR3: TGTGCCAGCAGTTACGCCCCGGGACAAGATACGCAGTATTTT. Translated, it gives CASSYAPGQDTQYF.

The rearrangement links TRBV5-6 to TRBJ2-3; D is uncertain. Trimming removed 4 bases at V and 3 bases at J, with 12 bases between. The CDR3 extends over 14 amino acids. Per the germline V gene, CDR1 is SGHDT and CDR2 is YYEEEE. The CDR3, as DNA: TGTGCCAGCAGCCCGGTGGTGTCAACAGATACGCAGTATTTT. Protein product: CASSPVVSTDTQYF.

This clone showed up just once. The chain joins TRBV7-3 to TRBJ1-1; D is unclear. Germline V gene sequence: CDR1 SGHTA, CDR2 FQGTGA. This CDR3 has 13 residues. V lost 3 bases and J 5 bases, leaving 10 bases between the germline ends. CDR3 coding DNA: TGTGCCAGCAGCTTTGGTATCGGGACTGAAGCTTTCTTT. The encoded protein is CASSFGIGTEAFF.

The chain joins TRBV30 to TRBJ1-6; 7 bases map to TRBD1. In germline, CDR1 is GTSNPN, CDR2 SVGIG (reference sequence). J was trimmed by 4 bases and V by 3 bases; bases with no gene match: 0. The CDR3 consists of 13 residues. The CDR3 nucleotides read TGTGCCTGGAGGGGACAGTATAATTCACCCCTCCACTTT. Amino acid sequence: CAWRGQYNSPLHF.

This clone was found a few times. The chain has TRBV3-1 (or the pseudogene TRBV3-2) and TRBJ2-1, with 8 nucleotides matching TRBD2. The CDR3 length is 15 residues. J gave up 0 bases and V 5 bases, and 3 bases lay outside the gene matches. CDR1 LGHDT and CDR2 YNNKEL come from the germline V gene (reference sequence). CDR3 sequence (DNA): TGTGCCAGCAGCGCAGGGACTAGCTCCTACAATGAGCAGTTCTTC. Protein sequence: CASSAGTSSYNEQFF.

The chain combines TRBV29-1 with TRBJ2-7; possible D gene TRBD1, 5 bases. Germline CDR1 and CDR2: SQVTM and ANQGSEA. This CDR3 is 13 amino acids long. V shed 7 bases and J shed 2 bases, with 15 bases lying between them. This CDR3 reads CSAQGRTTYEQYF. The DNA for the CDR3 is TGCAGCGCGCAGGGTCGGACCACCTACGAGCAGTACTTC.